The rows below give T cell receptor beta chains drawn from one sample of a study of blood T cell repertoires in COVID-19. Libraries were prepared by immunoSEQ multiplex PCR; TCRdb keeps only in-frame clonotypes and omits some of them. The sample includes 220,000 or so clones, 80% to 85% of them seen just once. The sample comprised PBMCs or T cells enriched from blood (not recorded which). Source of these receptors: a woman aged 40 to 49 who had recovered from COVID-19. The CDR3 runs from the conserved cysteine through the conserved F or W. The D gene is left open where the match is weak. The listing skips clone size in some rows; elsewhere it reads once, few, many or a size class.

>TRBV6-2/TRBV6-3|NA|NA|TRBJ1-1
CASSWIRQDTEAFF
TGTGCCAGCAGTTGGATTAGACAGGACACTGAAGCTTTCTTT
>TRBV4-2|TRBD1|once|TRBJ2-1
CASSQQDRGQWNEQFF
TGTGCCAGCAGCCAACAGGACAGGGGGCAGTGGAATGAGCAGTTCTTC
>TRBV5-1|TRBD1|NA|TRBJ1-2
CASVFYPATGDGYTF
TGCGCCAGCGTCTTCTACCCTGCGACAGGGGATGGCTACACCTTC
>TRBV5-4|TRBD2|NA|TRBJ2-3
CASSPTSGTDTQYF
TGTGCCAGCAGCCCGACTAGCGGCACAGATACGCAGTATTTT
>TRBV30|NA|NA|TRBJ1-2
CAWSPGSNYGYTF
TGTGCCTGGTCACCAGGGTCTAACTATGGCTACACCTTC
>TRBV7-8|NA|NA|TRBJ2-2
CASSLETGEVGELFF
TGTGCCAGCAGCCTGGAAACAGGGGAGGTCGGGGAGCTGTTTTTT
>TRBV24-1|TRBD2|NA|TRBJ2-3
CATSDLRLADTDTQYF
TGTGCCACCAGTGATTTGCGGCTAGCGGACACAGATACGCAGTATTTT
>TRBV9|NA|NA|TRBJ2-3
CASSDGGVDTQYF
TGTGCCAGCAGCGATGGAGGGGTAGATACGCAGTATTTT
>TRBV5-1|TRBD2|NA|TRBJ2-1
CASSPGLAGPARVSNNEQFF
TGCGCCAGCAGCCCGGGACTAGCGGGCCCCGCACGGGTTTCTAACAATGAGCAGTTCTTC
>TRBV11-2|NA|NA|TRBJ1-1
CASRRIGGREAFF
TGTGCCAGCAGACGTATCGGTGGGCGTGAAGCTTTCTTT
>TRBV28|NA|many|TRBJ1-4
CASSLDSFGEKLFF
TGTGCCAGCAGCCTGGACTCATTCGGGGAAAAACTGTTTTTT
>TRBV27|NA|few|TRBJ2-7
CASSLKSGWDEQYF
TGTGCCAGCAGTTTAAAGAGCGGGTGGGACGAGCAGTACTTC
>TRBV10-3|NA|NA|TRBJ1-6
CAISGGSGDIDSPLHF
TGTGCCATCAGTGGGGGCAGCGGGGATATTGATTCACCCCTCCACTTT
>TRBV9|NA|NA|TRBJ1-4
CASSATHWAANEKLFF
TGTGCCAGCAGCGCTACTCATTGGGCAGCTAATGAAAAACTGTTTTTT
>TRBV29-1|NA|NA|TRBJ2-1
CSVVKPGINHYNEQFF
TGCAGCGTTGTCAAACCCGGGATCAACCACTACAATGAGCAGTTCTTC
>TRBV6-1|NA|NA|TRBJ1-5
CASSENGQPQHF
TGTGCCAGCAGTGAAAACGGGCAGCCCCAGCATTTT
>TRBV4-1|NA|NA|TRBJ1-3
CASSQGFRYRGDSGNTIYF
TGCGCCAGCAGCCAAGGTTTTCGGTATCGGGGGGACTCTGGAAACACCATATATTTT
>TRBV9|NA|NA|TRBJ2-5
CASSPSGPEGTQYF
TGTGCCAGCAGCCCTTCGGGCCCAGAGGGGACCCAGTACTTC
>TRBV3-1/TRBV3-2|TRBD2|once|TRBJ2-1
CASSQTSSFDEQFF
TGTGCCAGCAGCCAGACTAGCTCGTTCGATGAGCAGTTCTTC
>TRBV30|NA|NA|TRBJ2-1
CAWSLGRVSYNEQFF
TGTGCCTGGAGTTTGGGCAGGGTCTCCTACAATGAGCAGTTCTTC
>TRBV30|NA|NA|TRBJ1-1
CAWSVAAVEAFF
TGTGCCTGGAGTGTTGCCGCAGTTGAAGCTTTCTTT
>TRBV4-1|TRBD2|NA|TRBJ2-1
CASSPRASGSIFQFF
TGCGCCAGCAGCCCAAGGGCTAGCGGGAGTATATTCCAGTTCTTC
>TRBV5-4|NA|NA|TRBJ2-7
CASSDPGVTYEQYF
TGTGCCAGCAGCGACCCGGGGGTAACCTACGAGCAGTACTTC
>TRBV5-1|TRBD2|NA|TRBJ2-3
CASSLEAGGDTQYF
TGCGCCAGCAGCTTGGAGGCGGGAGGAGATACGCAGTATTTT
>TRBV3-1/TRBV3-2|TRBD2|NA|TRBJ2-1
CASSQFGAGAFGEQFF
TGTGCCAGCAGCCAATTCGGAGCGGGAGCTTTTGGTGAGCAGTTCTTC
>TRBV20-1|NA|NA|TRBJ1-1
CSARVGLEAFF
TGCAGTGCTAGAGTGGGCCTTGAAGCTTTCTTT
>TRBV10-3|TRBD2|NA|TRBJ2-7
CAIRREGHDEQYF
TGTGCCATCAGGCGGGAGGGCCATGACGAGCAGTACTTC
>TRBV7-2|TRBD1|NA|TRBJ1-2
CASSTGQGNGYTF
TGTGCCAGCAGCACCGGACAGGGCAATGGCTACACCTTC
>TRBV18|NA|NA|TRBJ2-1
CASSPAGSSGHNEQFF
TGTGCCAGCTCGCCCGCCGGGAGTAGCGGCCACAATGAGCAGTTCTTC
>TRBV6-5|TRBD1|few|TRBJ1-1
CASSRGALNTEAFF
TGTGCCAGCAGCAGGGGGGCGTTGAACACTGAAGCTTTCTTT
>TRBV7-2|TRBD1|NA|TRBJ1-3
CASSLSQGALGNTIYF
TGTGCCAGCAGCTTATCCCAGGGGGCGCTTGGAAACACCATATATTTT
>TRBV7-9|TRBD2|NA|TRBJ2-3
CASSRSGGSTDTQYF
TGTGCCAGCAGCCGTAGCGGGGGGAGCACAGATACGCAGTATTTT
>TRBV7-9|TRBD2|NA|TRBJ2-1
CASSPRSSGTYNEQFF
TGTGCCAGCAGCCCGAGGTCTAGCGGGACTTACAATGAGCAGTTCTTC
>TRBV18|TRBD1|NA|TRBJ1-4
CASSITGGDEKLFF
TGTGCCAGCTCAATAACAGGGGGCGATGAAAAACTGTTTTTT
>TRBV3-1/TRBV3-2|NA|few|TRBJ1-5
CASSQRGSNQPQHF
TGTGCCAGCAGCCAAAGGGGTAGCAATCAGCCCCAGCATTTT
>TRBV24-1|TRBD1|NA|TRBJ2-6
CATSDPRGQGSGANVLTF
TGTGCCACCAGTGATCCCCGAGGACAGGGCTCTGGGGCCAACGTCCTGACTTTC
>TRBV19|NA|NA|TRBJ2-5
CASSIAGGETQYF
TGTGCCAGTAGTATAGCCGGCGGAGAGACCCAGTACTTC
>TRBV28|TRBD1|NA|TRBJ2-5
CASSPGEAGGAETQYF
TGTGCCAGCAGTCCCGGGGAGGCAGGGGGCGCGGAGACCCAGTACTTC
>TRBV6-5|TRBD1|NA|TRBJ2-1
CASSYGTAYNEQFF
TGTGCCAGCAGTTACGGGACAGCATACAATGAGCAGTTCTTC
>TRBV10-3|TRBD1|NA|TRBJ1-2
CATEGTGDLRGYTF
TGTGCCACCGAAGGGACAGGCGATTTGAGGGGCTACACCTTC
>TRBV19|NA|many|TRBJ1-1
CASSIVGGGEAFF
TGTGCCAGTAGTATCGTAGGCGGGGGTGAAGCTTTCTTT
>TRBV9|TRBD2|NA|TRBJ2-1
CASSAPREPNNEQFF
TGTGCCAGCAGCGCCCCGCGGGAGCCGAACAATGAGCAGTTCTTC
>TRBV28|TRBD1|NA|TRBJ2-7
CASSMDRGPYEQYF
TGTGCCAGCAGTATGGACAGGGGGCCTTACGAGCAGTACTTC
>TRBV30|NA|NA|TRBJ2-5
CAWSVLEETQYF
TGTGCCTGGAGTGTACTAGAAGAGACCCAGTACTTC
>TRBV28|NA|NA|TRBJ2-7
CASSTLHSDTRPYEQYF
TGTGCCAGCAGTACCCTGCACTCGGACACCAGGCCCTACGAGCAGTACTTC
>TRBV28|TRBD2|NA|TRBJ2-3
CASSVTSLAGSTDTQYF
TGTGCCAGCAGCGTTACCTCACTAGCGGGGAGCACAGATACGCAGTATTTT